The sequence of this TCR beta chain was determined in a study of human T cells and chemical hapten exposure. Germline values: CDR1 MNHEY, CDR2 SVGAGI. V lost 6 bases to trimming and J lost 2 bases; unmatched junction nucleotides: 7. The CDR3 runs to 15 residues. MiXCR, applied by TCRdb to the RACE reads, yields one record per CDR3 protein. The sample yields approximately 400,000 distinct CDR3 sequences, about 5.1% seen once. Sample time point: pre-sensitization, week 0. Sample treatment: therapeutic diphenylcyclopropenone sensitization with weekly scalp DPC. This chain joins TRBV6-5 and TRBJ1-5; TRBD1 matches 7 bases. The clonotype originates from a woman between 45 and 60 years old with alopecia areata. Some clones in this sample may be carry-over from other donors' samples. The sequences come from whole blood, collected in connection with sensitization to the hapten diphenylcyclopropenone (DPC). CDR3 coding DNA: TGTGCCAGCAGCCAACAGGGGTCCCGCAATCAGCCCCAGCATTTT. This translates into CASSQQGSRNQPQHF.